This T cell receptor (beta chain) emerged from a study of CD8 T cells in Susac syndrome. When the RNA was reverse transcribed, random hexamers were used with an input of about 0.45 to 1 ug. TCRdb processed the immunoSEQ multiplex PCR reads anew with MiXCR; each CDR3 protein has one entry. The sample lists roughly 150,000 distinct CDR3 sequences, just over 90% occurring once. Germline V lookup: CDR1 SQVTM, CDR2 ANQGSEA. The germline V and J ends were trimmed by 7 bases and 6 bases, with 14 bases remaining between them. The CDR3 extends over 12 amino acids. It was negative isolation that provided the CD8+ and CD4+ T cells, whereas TEMRA cells were enriched by FACS.

This receptor was obtained from a human donor in good health. The chain employs TRBV29-1 and TRBJ2-3; the D gene is possibly TRBD2 (5 bases). The material sequenced was CD4+ T cells from PBMCs. In DNA form, the CDR3 reads TGCAGCGCTAGAGTAGCGTCGGATACGCAGTATTTT. This translates into CSARVASDTQYF.